This entry describes one T cell receptor (beta chain). What it binds is not known. The data derive from a study of cytomegalovirus exposure and HLA in healthy donors. Study-wide findings and caveats: The productive fraction for most TCR beta V segments was about 90% or about 30% in an earlier analysis. Associated with cytomegalovirus, according to the listing, were 170 or so TCR beta chains.

This PCR relied on a set of 60 Vbeta primers and 13 Jbeta primers. Original processing notes: Approximately 9.9 million of 75 million to 85 million unique TCR beta chains were shared, per a later count. Sequenced by immunoSEQ multiplex PCR; TCRdb stores in-frame clones only, minus some. That table furnishes V, J and clone size, whereas the DNA furnished D and trimming. Among tens of thousands of clones listed, 60% to 80% were seen once. Sample: PBMCs. This TCR came from a young man in good health and CMV-seronegative.

The CDR3 DNA follows: TGTGCCATCAGTGAGTCGAATGGTCCGGGGGACTATGGCTACACCTTC. It specifies CAISESNGPGDYGYTF. This rearrangement joins TRBV10-3 to TRBJ1-2; maybe TRBD1 (5 bases). The CDR3 covers 16 residues. Germline CDR1 is ENHRY and CDR2 is SYGVKD. V was pared by 0 bases and J by 3 bases, with 14 bases between.